The present entry profiles one TCR beta chain with its context. Per the authors' pipeline: Estimated nucleated cell counts came from reference gene primer amplification. Clones were sequenced by immunoSEQ multiplex PCR, and TCRdb holds only the in-frame ones, with some missing. For V, J and clone size, that table is used; D and trimming come from the DNA. The table records over 35,000 clones, 86% of them present only once. The CDR3 covers 14 residues. Germline V CDR1 and CDR2: SQVTM, ANQGSEA. The V segment lost 4 bases and the J segment 3 bases; nucleotides outside the gene matches: 6. The source of the sample is a study of blood T cell repertoires in COVID-19. Study in general: The United States, Italy and Spain provided the acute and convalescent COVID-19 samples. From T cells, B-cell-depleted T cells, or PBMCs came the material, which was cDNA or gDNA.

The TCR originated in a man in his fifties or sixties with active COVID-19. The gene calls are TRBV29-1 and TRBJ2-5; 9 bases are shared with TRBD1. Sequencing was performed on peripheral blood. Here the CDR3 reads CSVVRDRVEETQYF. Here the CDR3 DNA reads TGCAGCGTTGTCCGGGACAGGGTAGAAGAGACCCAGTACTTC.